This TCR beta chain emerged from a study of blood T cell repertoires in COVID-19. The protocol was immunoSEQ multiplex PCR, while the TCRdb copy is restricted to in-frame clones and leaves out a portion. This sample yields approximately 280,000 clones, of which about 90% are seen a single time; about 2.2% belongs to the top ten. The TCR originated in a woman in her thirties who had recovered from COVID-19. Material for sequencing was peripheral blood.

The CDR3 DNA follows: TGTGCCAGCAGCTCTTGGGCTAGCGAAAACACCGGGGAGCTGTTTTTT. Its protein product is CASSSWASENTGELFF. The V call is TRBV11-2, the J call TRBJ2-2; TRBD2 is a possible D gene (6 bases). The length of the CDR3 is 16 residues. The germline V gene has CDR1 SGHAT and CDR2 FQNNGV. V lost 4 bases, J lost 2 bases, and 14 bases lay in between. Supplemented by reference TRBV11-2 and TRBJ2-2, the full variable domain reads EAGVAQSPRYKIIEKRQSVAFWCNPISGHATLYWYQQILGQGPKLLIQFQNNGVVDDSQLPKDRFSAERLKGVDSTLKIQPAKLEDSAVYLCASSSWASENTGELFFGEGSRLTVL.